These T cell receptor beta chains were read from a single sample in a study of blood T cell repertoires in COVID-19. The data were produced by immunoSEQ multiplex PCR, yet TCRdb's version contains in-frame clones alone and is incomplete. The sample yields 50,000 to 75,000 clones, about 90% seen once. Sequences were obtained from peripheral blood. These receptors originate from a man aged 80 or over in a cohort sampled during active COVID-19. CDR3s include the opening cysteine and the closing phenylalanine or tryptophan. The D gene is left open where the match is weak. The size field is filled for only some rows; it gives once, few, many or a size class.

v_call	d_call	clone_size	cdr3_length	j_call	cdr3_aa	cdr3_nt
TRBV6-5	TRBD1	.	16	TRBJ2-5	CASSSQGPTLGETQYF	TGTGCCAGCAGTTCACAGGGGCCCACCTTGGGAGAGACCCAGTACTTC
TRBV5-1	TRBD1	.	14	TRBJ1-2	CASRNGQGAYGYTF	TGCGCCAGCAGAAACGGACAGGGGGCCTATGGCTACACCTTC
TRBV19	.	.	15	TRBJ2-3	CASSMQGQPTDTQYF	TGTGCCAGTAGTATGCAAGGACAGCCCACAGATACGCAGTATTTT
TRBV19	TRBD2	.	14	TRBJ2-5	CASSVTSVAETQYF	TGTGCCAGTAGTGTAACTAGCGTAGCGGAGACCCAGTACTTC
TRBV7-2	.	.	13	TRBJ2-3	CASSAPSSDTQYF	TGTGCCAGCAGCGCCCCCAGTTCAGATACGCAGTATTTT
TRBV9	.	.	15	TRBJ1-2	CASSGPREANYGYTF	TGTGCCAGCAGCGGACCCAGGGAAGCTAACTATGGCTACACCTTC
TRBV10-1	TRBD1	once	16	TRBJ1-3	CASSGGQGRYGNTIYF	TGCGCCAGCAGTGGAGGACAGGGACGCTACGGAAACACCATATATTTT
TRBV9	.	.	12	TRBJ2-3	CASSPSTDTQYF	TGTGCCAGCAGTCCTAGCACAGATACGCAGTATTTT
TRBV2	.	.	13	TRBJ2-1	CASSEQVQNEQFF	TGTGCCAGCAGTGAACAGGTCCAAAATGAGCAGTTCTTC
TRBV19	TRBD1	.	17	TRBJ1-1	CASSMSIWGQGATKAFF	TGTGCCAGTAGTATGTCTATATGGGGACAGGGGGCCACTAAAGCTTTCTTT
TRBV7-3	TRBD1	.	14	TRBJ1-1	CASSLAGGNTEAFF	TGTGCCAGCAGCTTAGCAGGGGGGAACACTGAAGCTTTCTTT
TRBV19	TRBD2	.	14	TRBJ2-1	CASSYSGRDNEQFF	TGTGCCAGTAGTTATAGCGGGAGGGACAATGAGCAGTTCTTC
TRBV19	TRBD1	.	15	TRBJ2-1	CASRFDRGIYNEQFF	TGTGCCAGTAGGTTCGACAGGGGGATTTACAATGAGCAGTTCTTC
TRBV30	TRBD2	.	13	TRBJ2-7	CAWKRGAAYEQYF	TGTGCCTGGAAGCGGGGGGCGGCCTACGAGCAGTACTTC
TRBV19	TRBD1	.	15	TRBJ1-1	CASTPPTGLNTEAFF	TGTGCCAGTACCCCCCCGACAGGGTTGAACACTGAAGCTTTCTTT
TRBV5-1	.	.	19	TRBJ2-4	CASSLYVQSGSLAKNIQYF	TGCGCCAGCAGCTTATACGTTCAGTCAGGGTCACTAGCCAAAAACATTCAGTACTTC
TRBV4-3	.	.	19	TRBJ2-3	CASSQDTGAGSGSTDTQYF	TGCGCCAGCAGCCAAGATACGGGGGCTGGTAGCGGGAGCACAGATACGCAGTATTTT
TRBV29-1	.	.	16	TRBJ2-1	CSVDSSGGLSYNEQFF	TGCAGCGTTGATTCTTCCGGGGGTCTCTCCTACAATGAGCAGTTCTTC
TRBV11-3	.	.	14	TRBJ2-3	CASSLDGSTDTQYF	TGTGCCAGCAGCTTAGACGGTAGCACAGATACGCAGTATTTT
TRBV9	.	few	17	TRBJ2-5	CASSGQSGTPMGETQYF	TGTGCCAGCAGCGGCCAAAGCGGGACACCCATGGGGGAGACCCAGTACTTC
TRBV6-6	.	.	12	TRBJ1-1	CASSYSRTEAFF	TGTGCCAGCAGTTACTCGAGGACTGAAGCTTTCTTT
TRBV10-3	.	.	15	TRBJ2-2	CAISAGHSNTGELFF	TGTGCCATCAGTGCGGGACACTCGAACACCGGGGAGCTGTTTTTT
TRBV19	.	.	13	TRBJ1-2	CASGQIANYGYTF	TGTGCCAGTGGACAGATAGCTAACTATGGCTACACCTTC
TRBV5-4	.	once	15	TRBJ1-5	CASSLDQGRGQPQHF	TGTGCCAGCAGCCTGGATCAGGGGAGGGGTCAGCCCCAGCATTTT
TRBV5-1	.	.	16	TRBJ1-4	CASSPYDRREGEKLFF	TGCGCCAGCAGCCCCTACGACAGGAGGGAGGGCGAAAAACTGTTTTTT
TRBV19	.	.	13	TRBJ2-7	CASSMRGSHEQYF	TGTGCCAGTAGTATGAGGGGGTCCCACGAGCAGTACTTC
TRBV5-6	TRBD1	.	16	TRBJ1-2	CASSSVPGQGLFGYTF	TGTGCCAGCAGCTCCGTCCCGGGACAGGGTCTATTTGGCTACACCTTC
TRBV10-3	.	.	13	TRBJ2-1	CAIRGGIYNEQFF	TGTGCCATCAGGGGCGGGATCTACAATGAGCAGTTCTTC
TRBV30	TRBD1	once	15	TRBJ2-7	CAWGRGRGNSYEQYF	TGTGCCTGGGGTCGGGGCAGGGGGAACTCCTACGAGCAGTACTTC
TRBV18	.	.	15	TRBJ2-5	CASSPLAVYQETQYF	TGTGCCAGCTCACCACTAGCGGTGTACCAAGAGACCCAGTACTTC
TRBV5-1	TRBD1	.	17	TRBJ2-1	CASSLTGTGDSYNEQFF	TGCGCCAGCAGCTTGACCGGGACAGGGGATTCCTACAATGAGCAGTTCTTC
TRBV7-3	.	few	13	TRBJ1-5	CASSLSGNQPQHF	TGTGCCAGCAGCTTATCGGGGAATCAGCCCCAGCATTTT
TRBV9	.	.	14	TRBJ2-2	CASRTTVVTGELFF	TGTGCCAGCAGAACTACCGTCGTGACCGGGGAGCTGTTTTTT
TRBV18	TRBD1	.	15	TRBJ2-2	CASSPEGGKTGELFF	TGTGCCAGCTCACCAGAAGGGGGCAAGACCGGGGAGCTGTTTTTT
TRBV5-1	TRBD2	.	15	TRBJ2-5	CASKRVSGGGETQYF	TGCGCCAGCAAGCGGGTTAGCGGGGGAGGCGAGACCCAGTACTTC
TRBV18	TRBD1	.	15	TRBJ2-3	CASSQGQGGTDTQYF	TGTGCCAGCTCACAGGGACAGGGGGGCACAGATACGCAGTATTTT
TRBV15	.	.	13	TRBJ1-5	CATSREADQPQHF	TGTGCCACCAGCAGAGAGGCCGATCAGCCCCAGCATTTT
TRBV14	TRBD1	.	16	TRBJ2-2	CASSHAGQGATGELFF	TGTGCCAGCAGCCATGCGGGACAGGGGGCCACCGGGGAGCTGTTTTTT
TRBV30	.	.	13	TRBJ1-5	CAWSRRTDQPQHF	TGTGCCTGGAGTAGAAGGACAGATCAGCCCCAGCATTTT
TRBV7-9	TRBD1	.	16	TRBJ2-3	CASSPQGGQPTDTQYF	TGTGCCAGCAGCCCACAGGGGGGACAGCCCACAGATACGCAGTATTTT
TRBV7-6	.	.	14	TRBJ2-3	CASSRDWNTDTQYF	TGTGCCAGCAGCCGGGACTGGAACACAGATACGCAGTATTTT